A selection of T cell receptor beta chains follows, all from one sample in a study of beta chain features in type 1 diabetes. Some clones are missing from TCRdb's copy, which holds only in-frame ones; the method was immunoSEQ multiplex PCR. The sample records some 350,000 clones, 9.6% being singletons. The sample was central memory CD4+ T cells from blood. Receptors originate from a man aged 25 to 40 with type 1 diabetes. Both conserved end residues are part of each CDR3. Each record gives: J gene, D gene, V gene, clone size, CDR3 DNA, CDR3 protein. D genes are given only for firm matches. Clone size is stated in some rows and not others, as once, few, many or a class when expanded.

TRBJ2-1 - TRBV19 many TGTGCCAGTAGTCCAAATTATCAATATGAGCAGTTCTTC CASSPNYQYEQFF
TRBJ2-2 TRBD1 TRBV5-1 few TGCGCCAGCAGCTCTGGGGCCGGGACAGACACCGGGGAGCTGTTTTTT CASSSGAGTDTGELFF
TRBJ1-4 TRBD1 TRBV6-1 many TGTGCCAGCAGCAGGGGGCTGGATGAAAAACTGTTTTTT CASSRGLDEKLFF
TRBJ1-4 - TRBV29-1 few TGCAGCGTTTCAGGGGTCGAGGCTGGCGAAAAACTGTTTTTT CSVSGVEAGEKLFF
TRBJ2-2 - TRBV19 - TGTGCCAGTAGTATAGTAGCCGAGGGCACCGGGGAGCTGTTTTTT CASSIVAEGTGELFF
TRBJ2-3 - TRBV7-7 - TGTGCTAGCAGCTTAACGAGGGAGTCATCAGATACGCAGTATTTT CASSLTRESSDTQYF
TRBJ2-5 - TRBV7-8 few TGTGCCAGCAGCCCACCAAGGTCTCAAGAGACCCAGTACTTC CASSPPRSQETQYF
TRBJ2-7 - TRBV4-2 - TGTGCCAGCAGCCAAGATAGGGCCTCCTACGAGCAGTACTTC CASSQDRASYEQYF
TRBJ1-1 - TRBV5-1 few TGCGCCAGCAGCCTGCTAGGGGGAATGAACACTGAAGCTTTCTTT CASSLLGGMNTEAFF
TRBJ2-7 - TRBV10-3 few TGTGCCATCAAGACAGCAGGGTCGGTCTCCGAGCAGTACTTC CAIKTAGSVSEQYF
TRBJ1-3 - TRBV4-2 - TGTGCCAGCAGCTCATCGGTAACGGGAAACACCATATATTTT CASSSSVTGNTIYF
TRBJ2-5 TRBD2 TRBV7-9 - TGTGCCAGCAGCTTATCTAGCGGGGGGCGTCAAGAGACCCAGTACTTC CASSLSSGGRQETQYF
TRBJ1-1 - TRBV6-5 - TGTGCCAGCAGTTACTCGCAGGTGGACACTGAAGCTTTCTTT CASSYSQVDTEAFF
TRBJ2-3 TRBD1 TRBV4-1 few TGCGCCAGCAGCCAAGAGCCGGGACAGTTGTACTCAGATACGCAGTATTTT CASSQEPGQLYSDTQYF
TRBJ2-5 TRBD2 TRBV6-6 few TGTGCCAGCAGCACGACTAGCGGGGAGACCCAGTACTTC CASSTTSGETQYF
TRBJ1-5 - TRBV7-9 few TGTGCCAGCAGCTTAGCGGGAGCAGGGTTTCAGCCCCAGCATTTT CASSLAGAGFQPQHF
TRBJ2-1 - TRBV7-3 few TGTGCCAGCAGCTTATTCAATGAGCAGTTCTTC CASSLFNEQFF
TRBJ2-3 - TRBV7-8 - TGTGCCAGCAGCTTAGCGCAAGCATTGGATACGCAGTATTTT CASSLAQALDTQYF
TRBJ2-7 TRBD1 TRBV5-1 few TGCGCCAGCAGCTTCGGGACAGGGGGCTACGAGCAGTACTTC CASSFGTGGYEQYF
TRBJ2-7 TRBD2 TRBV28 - TGTGCCAGCAGTACACCCCTAGCGGGAGGGTACGAGCAGTACTTC CASSTPLAGGYEQYF
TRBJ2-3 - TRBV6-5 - TGTGCCAGCAGTTTAGGTGGAACTCGGTATTTT CASSLGGTRYF
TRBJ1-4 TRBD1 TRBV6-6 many TGTGCCAGCCGAAAAACAGGGGAAAATGAAAAACTGTTTTTT CASRKTGENEKLFF
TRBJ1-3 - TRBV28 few TGTGCCAGCAGTTTAGGGGTGGGAAACACCATATATTTT CASSLGVGNTIYF
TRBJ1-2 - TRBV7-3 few TGCGCCAGCAGCGGGGCAGGATACTATGGCTACACCTTC CASSGAGYYGYTF
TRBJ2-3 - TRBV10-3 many TGTGCCATCAGTGGGACCTTTTCGAGCACAGATACGCAGTATTTT CAISGTFSSTDTQYF
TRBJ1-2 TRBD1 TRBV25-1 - TGTGCCAGCAGTGCCTTCCGGGACAGCTATGGCTACACCTTC CASSAFRDSYGYTF
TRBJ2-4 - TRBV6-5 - TGTGCCAGCAGTTACTTTGGGGCGGGTACCCAAAACATTCAGTACTTC CASSYFGAGTQNIQYF
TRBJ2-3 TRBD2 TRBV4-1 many TGCGCCAGCAGCCAGGCGGGACTAGCCACAGATACGCAGTATTTT CASSQAGLATDTQYF